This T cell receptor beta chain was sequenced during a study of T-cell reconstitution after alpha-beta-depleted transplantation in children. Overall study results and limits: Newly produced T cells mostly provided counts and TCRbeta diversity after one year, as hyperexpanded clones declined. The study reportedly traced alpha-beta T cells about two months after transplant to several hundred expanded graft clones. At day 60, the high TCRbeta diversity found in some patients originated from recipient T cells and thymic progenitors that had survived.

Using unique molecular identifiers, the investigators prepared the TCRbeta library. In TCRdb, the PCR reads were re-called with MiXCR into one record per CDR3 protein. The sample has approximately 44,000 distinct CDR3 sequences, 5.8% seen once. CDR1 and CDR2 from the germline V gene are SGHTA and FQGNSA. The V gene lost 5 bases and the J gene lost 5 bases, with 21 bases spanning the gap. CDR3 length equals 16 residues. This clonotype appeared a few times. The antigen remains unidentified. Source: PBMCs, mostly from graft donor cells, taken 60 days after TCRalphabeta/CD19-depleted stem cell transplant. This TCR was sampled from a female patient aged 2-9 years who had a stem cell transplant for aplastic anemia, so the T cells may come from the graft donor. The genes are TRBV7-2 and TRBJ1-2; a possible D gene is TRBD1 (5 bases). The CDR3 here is CASSPQGRLPGYGYTF. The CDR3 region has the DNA TGTGCCAGCAGCCCCCAGGGACGCCTACCGGGGTATGGCTACACCTTC.